These 15 T cell receptor beta chains were sequenced from one sample in a study of technical replicates of blood from a few donors (dated by TCRdb to the late 2010s). Libraries came from the immunoSEQ multiplex PCR assay. TCRdb took this table from immuneACCESS and kept in-frame rearrangements with V and J called. Such tables lack part of the clones; where checked against another copy, unresolved V genes explain under half of the gap, and the rest is unexplained. The sample yields about 61,000 clones; roughly 97% were counted once. The ten largest account for 0.19% of the sample. The sample taken for sequencing was T cells isolated from PBMCs. These receptors were taken from a human donor in good health.

The chain recombines TRBV7-9 with TRBJ1-1; 7 nucleotides line up with TRBD1. Germline-derived CDR1 and CDR2 are SEHNR and FQNEAQ (reference sequence). The V gene end was trimmed by 6 bases and the J gene end by 2 bases; junction bases not matched to a gene: 12. The CDR3 extends over 16 amino acids. The CDR3 sequence is CASRPKRQGPNTEAFF. For the CDR3, the DNA is TGTGCCAGCAGGCCAAAAAGACAGGGCCCTAACACTGAAGCTTTCTTT.

The chain links TRBV29-1 to TRBJ2-2; the match to TRBD1 covers 7 bases. The CDR3 is 15 residues long. Germline V gene data show CDR1 as SQVTM and CDR2 as ANQGSEA. With V trimmed by 6 bases and J by 2 bases, 9 bases remained unmatched. CDR3 protein: CSVGTGATNTGELFF. Here the CDR3 DNA reads TGCAGCGTGGGAACAGGGGCTACCAACACCGGGGAGCTGTTTTTT.

The chain uses TRBV5-4 and TRBJ1-2; 11 nucleotides align to TRBD1. Losses at the gene ends were 2 bases for V and 7 bases for J; bases not matched to a gene: 7. The CDR3 runs to 15 residues. Germline lookup yields CDR1 SGHNT and CDR2 YYREEE (reference sequence). The CDR3 here is CASSLDGTGGFGYTF. In nucleotides, the CDR3 is TGTGCCAGCAGCTTAGACGGGACAGGGGGTTTTGGCTACACCTTC.

V gene TRBV9 combines with J gene TRBJ2-1; maybe TRBD1 (6 bases). CDR3 length: 13 residues. The V gene lost 4 bases and the J gene lost 4 bases, with 9 bases spanning the gap. Germline CDR1 is SGDLS and CDR2 is YYNGEE. The CDR3 sequence is CASSPTGYNEQFF. In nucleotides, the CDR3 is TGTGCCAGCAGCCCGACAGGTTACAATGAGCAGTTCTTC.

The chain carries TRBV6-1 and TRBJ1-3; TRBD1 matches at 9 bases. V lost 7 bases to trimming and J lost 0 bases; unmatched junction nucleotides: 4. This CDR3 spans 15 amino acids. The V gene's germline CDR1 is MNHNS and CDR2 SASEGT. The CDR3 loop reads CASTRQGDSGNTIYF. The CDR3 DNA is TGTGCCAGCACCCGACAGGGGGACTCTGGAAACACCATATATTTT.

This clone appeared once. The rearrangement joins TRBV4-1 to TRBJ2-7, with a tentative D call TRBD2 (6 bases). V was trimmed by 1 base and J by 5 bases, leaving 15 bases between them. This CDR3 spans 15 amino acids. The germline V gene has CDR1 MGHRA and CDR2 YSYEKL. CDR3 nucleotide sequence: TGCGCCAGCAGCCAAGTGGGGGGTGACGGGAACGAGCAGTACTTC. Protein sequence: CASSQVGGDGNEQYF.

The gene calls are TRBV19 and TRBJ1-5, with D possibly TRBD1 on 5 matching bases. This CDR3 is 14 amino acids long. The V gene lost 5 bases and the J gene lost 5 bases, with 13 bases spanning the gap. Germline V lookup: CDR1 LNHDA, CDR2 SQIVND (reference sequence). The CDR3 reads CASSGTTAYQPQHF. The CDR3, as DNA: TGTGCCAGTAGTGGAACGACAGCCTATCAGCCCCAGCATTTT.

The rearrangement links TRBV9 to TRBJ1-2, with D unclear. CDR1 and CDR2 from the germline V gene are SGDLS and YYNGEE. The CDR3 is made up of 14 amino acids. Trimming shortened V by 3 bases and J by 0 bases, and 9 bases separated the two germline ends. CDR3 protein: CASSGSGTNYGYTF. The CDR3, as DNA: TGTGCCAGCAGCGGATCCGGGACTAACTATGGCTACACCTTC.

The CDR3 sequence: CATSRMGGQTNTGELFF. The CDR3 nucleotides read TGTGCCACCAGCAGAATGGGGGGACAGACGAACACCGGGGAGCTGTTTTTT. The chain combines TRBV15 with TRBJ2-2; D perhaps matches TRBD1 (7 bases). CDR3 length equals 17 residues. Germline CDR1 LNHNV, CDR2 YYDKDF (reference sequence). The V end lost 2 bases, the J end lost 0 bases, and 13 bases lay between the germline ends.

CDR3 bases: TGTGCCAGCAGTGACTACGCGGGGGGTGACACAGATACGCAGTATTTT. Translation: CASSDYAGGDTDTQYF. This sequence joins TRBV6-4 and TRBJ2-3; 8 nucleotides agree with TRBD2. CDR3 size: 16 residues. V lost 1 base to trimming and J lost 2 bases; unmatched junction nucleotides: 5. From germline, CDR1 is MRHNA and CDR2 SNTAGT.

V usage is TRBV29-1 and J usage is TRBJ1-1; TRBD1 agrees at 7 bases. V lost 0 bases and J lost 11; bases outside the gene matches: 12. The CDR3 has 14 residues. CDR1 and CDR2 from the germline V gene are SQVTM and ANQGSEA. The CDR3 DNA follows: TGCAGCGTTGAAGATCGTTCGGGACAGTTGGGCGCTTTCTTT. It codes for CSVEDRSGQLGAFF.

The chain employs TRBV29-1 and TRBJ2-7; 9 bases line up with TRBD1. From germline, CDR1 is SQVTM and CDR2 ANQGSEA. Unmatched junction bases numbered 8, after V lost 4 bases and J lost 4 bases. This CDR3 spans 14 amino acids. The CDR3 here is CSVVGTGTHYEQYF. The CDR3 DNA reads as TGCAGCGTTGTGGGGACAGGGACCCATTACGAGCAGTACTTC.

This chain joins TRBV28 and TRBJ2-7; a possible D gene is TRBD2 (5 bases). Trimming pared 1 base from V and 0 bases from J, leaving 10 bases between. Germline-derived CDR1 and CDR2 are MDHEN and SYDVKM. There are 15 residues in the CDR3. The CDR3 sequence is CASSLYGRGSYEQYF. DNA of the CDR3: TGTGCCAGCAGTTTATATGGACGGGGCTCCTACGAGCAGTACTTC.

This clone was seen just once. The chain recombines TRBV27 with TRBJ1-2; 9 bases are shared with TRBD1. J gave up 2 bases and V 6 bases, and 4 bases lay outside the gene matches. The CDR3 is 14 residues long. The germline V gene encodes CDR1 MNHEY and CDR2 SMNVEV (reference sequence). CDR3 nucleotide sequence: TGTGCCAGCAGCCCAGGGACAGGGAACTATGGCTACACCTTC. Translated: CASSPGTGNYGYTF.

The rearrangement uses TRBV11-3 and TRBJ2-7, with TRBD2 matching over 9 bases. The germline gives CDR1 SGHNT, CDR2 YENEEA. The V gene end was trimmed by 3 bases and the J gene end by 6 bases; junction bases not matched to a gene: 9. This CDR3 has 15 amino acids. DNA of the CDR3: TGTGCCAGCAGCTTCGGTAGCGGGGGCCGTCGCGAGCAGTACTTC. Encoded protein: CASSFGSGGRREQYF.